These T cell receptor beta chains were read from a single sample in a study of blood T cell repertoires in COVID-19. Clones were read by immunoSEQ multiplex PCR, and TCRdb kept only the in-frame ones, dropping some. The table lists around 240,000 clones, 70% to 90% of them singletons. The sequencing sample was made of PBMCs or T cells enriched from blood (not recorded which). These receptors were collected from a woman in her forties or fifties who had recovered from COVID-19. The CDR3 runs from the conserved cysteine through the conserved F or W. A D gene is named only where the DNA matches it firmly. Not all rows give a size; the values are once, few, many and, for expanded clones, a class.

j_call: TRBJ1-6
d_call: NA
v_call: TRBV14
clone_size: once
cdr3_aa: CASSLQRDSPLHF
cdr3_nt: TGTGCCAGCAGCCTCCAACGGGATTCACCCCTCCACTTT

j_call: TRBJ2-6
d_call: NA
v_call: TRBV28
clone_size: NA
cdr3_aa: CASSSGRGRSGANVLTF
cdr3_nt: TGTGCCAGCAGCTCGGGCAGGGGAAGATCTGGGGCCAACGTCCTGACTTTC

j_call: TRBJ2-3
d_call: TRBD1
v_call: TRBV9
clone_size: few
cdr3_aa: CASTGQAGSSTDTQYF
cdr3_nt: TGTGCCAGCACGGGACAGGCGGGATCTAGCACAGATACGCAGTATTTT

j_call: TRBJ1-1
d_call: NA
v_call: TRBV27
clone_size: NA
cdr3_aa: CAGTSTNTEAFF
cdr3_nt: TGTGCGGGGACAAGTACGAACACTGAAGCTTTCTTT

j_call: TRBJ2-7
d_call: TRBD1
v_call: TRBV28
clone_size: NA
cdr3_aa: CASSSPPGTGDSYEQYF
cdr3_nt: TGTGCCAGCAGTTCCCCCCCCGGGACAGGGGACTCCTACGAGCAGTACTTC

j_call: TRBJ1-5
d_call: NA
v_call: TRBV28
clone_size: once
cdr3_aa: CASSFGSLTGTQHF
cdr3_nt: TGTGCCAGCAGTTTTGGCAGCCTTACGGGGACCCAGCATTTT

j_call: TRBJ1-1
d_call: NA
v_call: TRBV28
clone_size: NA
cdr3_aa: CASSFLTEAFF
cdr3_nt: TGTGCCAGCAGTTTTCTAACTGAAGCTTTCTTT

j_call: TRBJ1-1
d_call: NA
v_call: TRBV18
clone_size: NA
cdr3_aa: CASSPGKGPYTEAFF
cdr3_nt: TGTGCCAGCTCACCAGGAAAGGGGCCCTACACTGAAGCTTTCTTT

j_call: TRBJ2-7
d_call: NA
v_call: TRBV7-9
clone_size: NA
cdr3_aa: CASSSQGIGGYEQYF
cdr3_nt: TGTGCCAGCAGCTCACAGGGGATAGGAGGGTACGAGCAGTACTTC

j_call: TRBJ2-1
d_call: TRBD2
v_call: TRBV2
clone_size: NA
cdr3_aa: CASNPGLAGEVDNEQFF
cdr3_nt: TGTGCCAGCAACCCGGGACTAGCGGGAGAGGTCGACAATGAGCAGTTCTTC

j_call: TRBJ1-1
d_call: TRBD1
v_call: TRBV3-1/TRBV3-2
clone_size: NA
cdr3_aa: CASSPWTGGGTEAFF
cdr3_nt: TGTGCCAGCAGCCCCTGGACAGGGGGCGGGACTGAAGCTTTCTTT

j_call: TRBJ2-7
d_call: TRBD2
v_call: TRBV18
clone_size: once
cdr3_aa: CASSRGDGGTSSYEQYF
cdr3_nt: TGTGCCAGCTCAAGAGGGGACGGGGGGACGAGCTCCTACGAGCAGTACTTC

j_call: TRBJ2-7
d_call: NA
v_call: TRBV28
clone_size: NA
cdr3_aa: CASSSSPAPSYEQYF
cdr3_nt: TGTGCCAGCAGTTCTAGCCCCGCCCCCTCCTACGAGCAGTACTTC

j_call: TRBJ2-1
d_call: NA
v_call: TRBV6-4
clone_size: NA
cdr3_aa: CASSLLGGPQFF
cdr3_nt: TGTGCCAGCAGTCTATTAGGGGGTCCACAGTTCTTC

j_call: TRBJ1-1
d_call: NA
v_call: TRBV18
clone_size: few
cdr3_aa: CASSPGGLNTEAFF
cdr3_nt: TGTGCCAGCTCCCCAGGTGGGCTAAACACTGAAGCTTTCTTT

j_call: TRBJ2-5
d_call: NA
v_call: TRBV28
clone_size: NA
cdr3_aa: CASSFAGGLQETQYF
cdr3_nt: TGTGCCAGCAGTTTTGCTGGGGGCCTACAAGAGACCCAGTACTTC

j_call: TRBJ2-7
d_call: NA
v_call: TRBV18
clone_size: NA
cdr3_aa: CASSPLTSTEQYF
cdr3_nt: TGTGCCAGCTCACCCTTGACTAGTACCGAGCAGTACTTC

j_call: TRBJ1-1
d_call: NA
v_call: TRBV3-1/TRBV3-2
clone_size: NA
cdr3_aa: CASSHLTGNTEAFF
cdr3_nt: TGTGCCAGCAGCCATCTAACAGGGAACACTGAAGCTTTCTTT

j_call: TRBJ1-2
d_call: TRBD1
v_call: TRBV14
clone_size: many
cdr3_aa: CASSRGQGGYGYTF
cdr3_nt: TGTGCCAGCAGCCGTGGACAGGGTGGCTATGGCTACACCTTC

j_call: TRBJ2-1
d_call: NA
v_call: TRBV7-3
clone_size: NA
cdr3_aa: CASSPSRVDNEQFF
cdr3_nt: TGTGCCAGCAGCCCCTCCCGGGTGGACAATGAGCAGTTCTTC

j_call: TRBJ2-5
d_call: NA
v_call: TRBV9
clone_size: NA
cdr3_aa: CASSVAPAGQETQYF
cdr3_nt: TGTGCCAGCAGCGTAGCTCCGGCGGGACAAGAGACCCAGTACTTC

j_call: TRBJ1-2
d_call: NA
v_call: TRBV5-1
clone_size: NA
cdr3_aa: CASSDGSNYGYTF
cdr3_nt: TGCGCCAGCAGCGACGGGTCTAACTATGGCTACACCTTC

j_call: TRBJ2-1
d_call: NA
v_call: TRBV7-3
clone_size: NA
cdr3_aa: CASSHQGGNEQFF
cdr3_nt: TGTGCCAGCAGCCACCAGGGGGGCAATGAGCAGTTCTTC

j_call: TRBJ2-1
d_call: NA
v_call: TRBV9
clone_size: NA
cdr3_aa: CASSAWDLYNEQFF
cdr3_nt: TGTGCCAGCAGCGCATGGGACTTGTACAATGAGCAGTTCTTC

j_call: TRBJ2-1
d_call: TRBD2
v_call: TRBV2
clone_size: NA
cdr3_aa: CASTGGSGRAHEQFF
cdr3_nt: TGTGCCAGCACCGGCGGGAGCGGGAGGGCTCATGAGCAGTTCTTC